This paragraph reports one TCR beta chain. The CDR3 contains 16 residues. CDR1 is MNHEY, CDR2 SMNVEV, per germline (reference sequence). V trimming: 6 bases; J trimming: 4 bases; junction bases outside the gene matches: 11. The sample originates from a study of T cells after somatic rescue of genetic block. Measured with immunoSEQ multiplex PCR; TCRdb has only the in-frame clones, and not every one. Counted here are 11,000 to 15,000 clones, about 71% occurring once; the ten biggest clones make up 11% to 15%. The clonotype comes from a boy younger than 18. The chain joins TRBV27 to TRBJ2-3; 9 bases are a match to TRBD2. The sample comprised peripheral blood mononuclear cells (PBMCs). The CDR3 region is CASRESWAGGADTQYF. The CDR3 DNA reads as TGTGCCAGCAGAGAATCATGGGCGGGGGGGGCAGATACGCAGTATTTT.